The clone carrying this T cell receptor beta chain was seen a single time. This entry comes from a study of blood T cells in healthy people across ages. CDR1 MNHEY and CDR2 SMNVEV come from the germline V gene (reference sequence). The CDR3 has 15 residues. Through a sample-barcoded 5' primer and a J-beta primer mix, a second PCR was run for roughly 6 to 11 cycles. One entry per CDR3 protein, called by TCRdb with MiXCR from the 5' RACE reads. The sample yields some 1,000,000 distinct CDR3 sequences, almost 25% seen once. The same specimen was also included in a second study, on T cells of mothers and their children.

The chain recombines TRBV27 with TRBJ2-1; D unresolved. The DNA end is more similar to TRBJ2-7, so the J call may be wrong. This receptor was obtained from a girl aged 2 to 10 in good health. Sequences were obtained from blood. The CDR3 spells CASSLSGYDSYEQYF. As DNA, the CDR3 is TGTGCCAGCAGTTTATCTGGTTACGATAGCTACGAGCAGTACTTC.